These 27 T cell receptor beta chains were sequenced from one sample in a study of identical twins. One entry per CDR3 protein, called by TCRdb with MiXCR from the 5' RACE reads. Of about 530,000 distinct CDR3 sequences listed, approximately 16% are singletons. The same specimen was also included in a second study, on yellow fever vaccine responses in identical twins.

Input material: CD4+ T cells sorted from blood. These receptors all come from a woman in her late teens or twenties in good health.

In DNA, the CDR3 is TGTGCCAGCAGTGAAAGGCGGGTAGGCCCGTATGAGCAGTTCTTC. This codes for CASSERRVGPYEQFF. The chain recombines TRBV2 with TRBJ2-1; weak D call: TRBD2 (5 bases). Germline CDR1 is SNHLY and CDR2 is FYNNEI. The CDR3 sequence is 15 residues long. V shed 2 bases and J shed 8 bases, with 16 bases lying between them.

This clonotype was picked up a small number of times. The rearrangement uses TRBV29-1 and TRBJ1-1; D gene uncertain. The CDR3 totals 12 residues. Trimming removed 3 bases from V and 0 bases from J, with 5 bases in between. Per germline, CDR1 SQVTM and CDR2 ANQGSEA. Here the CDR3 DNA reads TGCAGCGTTGAGTTCCTGAACACTGAAGCTTTCTTT. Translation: CSVEFLNTEAFF.

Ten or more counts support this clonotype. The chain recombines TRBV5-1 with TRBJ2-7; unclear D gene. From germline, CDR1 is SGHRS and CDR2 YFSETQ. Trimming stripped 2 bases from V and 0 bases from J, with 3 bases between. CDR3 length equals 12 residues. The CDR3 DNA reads TGCGCCAGCAGCTTTAGCTCCTACGAGCAGTACGTC. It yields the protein CASSFSSYEQYV.

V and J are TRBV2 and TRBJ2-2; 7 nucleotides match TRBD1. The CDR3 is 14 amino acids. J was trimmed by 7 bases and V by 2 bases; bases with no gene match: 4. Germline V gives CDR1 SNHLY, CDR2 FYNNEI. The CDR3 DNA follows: TGTGCCAGCAGTGAATTGGGACAGAGCGGGGAGCTGTTTTTT. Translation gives CASSELGQSGELFF.

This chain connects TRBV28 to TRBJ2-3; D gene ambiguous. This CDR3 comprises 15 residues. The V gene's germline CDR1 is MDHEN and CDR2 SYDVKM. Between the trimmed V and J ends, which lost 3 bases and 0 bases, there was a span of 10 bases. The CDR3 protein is CASSFRQISTDTQYF. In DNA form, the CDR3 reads TGTGCCAGCAGTTTCAGGCAGATTAGCACAGATACGCAGTATTTT. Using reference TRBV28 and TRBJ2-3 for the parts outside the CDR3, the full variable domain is DVKVTQSSRYLVKRTGEKVFLECVQDMDHENMFWYRQDPGLGLRLIYFSYDVKMKEKGDIPEGYSVSREKKERFSLILESASTNQTSMYLCASSFRQISTDTQYFGPGTRLTVL.

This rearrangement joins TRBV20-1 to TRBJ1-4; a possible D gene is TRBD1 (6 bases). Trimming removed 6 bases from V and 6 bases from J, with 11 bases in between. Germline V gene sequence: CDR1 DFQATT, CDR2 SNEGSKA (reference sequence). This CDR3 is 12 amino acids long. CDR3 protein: CSASGEDEKLFF. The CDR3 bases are TGCAGTGCCTCAGGGGAAGATGAAAAACTGTTTTTT.

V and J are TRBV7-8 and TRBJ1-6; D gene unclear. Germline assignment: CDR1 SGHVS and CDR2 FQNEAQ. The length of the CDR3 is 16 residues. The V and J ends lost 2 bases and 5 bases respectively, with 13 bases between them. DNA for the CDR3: TGTGCCAGCAGCTTACTCAGGCCATATGATAATTCACCCCTCCACTTT. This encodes CASSLLRPYDNSPLHF.

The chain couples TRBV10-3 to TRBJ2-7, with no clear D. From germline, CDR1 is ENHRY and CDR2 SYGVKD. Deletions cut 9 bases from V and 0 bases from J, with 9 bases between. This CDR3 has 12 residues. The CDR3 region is CAISKNSYEQYF. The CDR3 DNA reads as TGTGCCATAAGTAAGAACTCCTACGAGCAGTACTTC.

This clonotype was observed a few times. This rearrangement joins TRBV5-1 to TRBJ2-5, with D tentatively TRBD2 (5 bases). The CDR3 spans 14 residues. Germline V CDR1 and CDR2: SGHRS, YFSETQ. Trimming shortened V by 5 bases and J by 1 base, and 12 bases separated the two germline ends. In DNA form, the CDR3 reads TGCGCCAGCAGACCCGCCCGGGGCCAAGAGACCCAGTACTTC. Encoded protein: CASRPARGQETQYF.

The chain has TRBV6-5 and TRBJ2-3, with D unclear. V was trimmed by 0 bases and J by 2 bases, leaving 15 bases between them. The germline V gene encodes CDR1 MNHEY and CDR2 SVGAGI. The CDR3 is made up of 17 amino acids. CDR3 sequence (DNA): TGTGCCAGCAGTTACTCACCCCAGGCAGGAGACACAGATACGCAGTATTTT. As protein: CASSYSPQAGDTDTQYF.

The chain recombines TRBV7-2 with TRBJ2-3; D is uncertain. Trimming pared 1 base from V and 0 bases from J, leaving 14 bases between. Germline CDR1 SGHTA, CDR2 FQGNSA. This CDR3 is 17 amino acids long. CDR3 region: CASSLVGLASSTDTQYF. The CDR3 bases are TGTGCCAGCAGCTTAGTCGGTCTTGCCTCTAGCACAGATACGCAGTATTTT.

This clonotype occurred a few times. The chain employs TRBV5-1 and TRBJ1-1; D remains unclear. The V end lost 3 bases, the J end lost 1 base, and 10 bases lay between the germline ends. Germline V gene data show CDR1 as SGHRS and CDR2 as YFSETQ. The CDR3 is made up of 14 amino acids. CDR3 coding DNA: TGCGCCAGCAGCTCAGTGGGCCAGAACACTGAAGCTTTCTTT. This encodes CASSSVGQNTEAFF.

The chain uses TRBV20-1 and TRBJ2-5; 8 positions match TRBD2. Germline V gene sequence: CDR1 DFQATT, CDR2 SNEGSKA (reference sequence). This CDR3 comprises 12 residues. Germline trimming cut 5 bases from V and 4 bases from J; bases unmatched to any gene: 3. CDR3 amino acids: CSAPRGGETQYF. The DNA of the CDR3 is TGCAGTGCTCCCCGGGGGGGAGAGACCCAGTACTTC.

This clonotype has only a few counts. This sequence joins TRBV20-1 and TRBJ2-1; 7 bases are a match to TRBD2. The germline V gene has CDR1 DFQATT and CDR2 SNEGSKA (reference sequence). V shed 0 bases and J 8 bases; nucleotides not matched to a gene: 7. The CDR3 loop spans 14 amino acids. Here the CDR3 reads CSARDWDRGDEQFF. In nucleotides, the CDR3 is TGCAGTGCTAGAGATTGGGACCGGGGGGATGAGCAGTTCTTC.

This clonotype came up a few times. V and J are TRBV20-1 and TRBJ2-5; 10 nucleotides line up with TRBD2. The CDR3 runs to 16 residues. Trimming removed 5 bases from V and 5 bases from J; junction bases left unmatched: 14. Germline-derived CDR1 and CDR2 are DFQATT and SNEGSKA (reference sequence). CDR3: CSALGSSGGPWETQYF. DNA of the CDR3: TGCAGTGCTCTTGGTAGTAGCGGGGGGCCTTGGGAGACCCAGTACTTC.

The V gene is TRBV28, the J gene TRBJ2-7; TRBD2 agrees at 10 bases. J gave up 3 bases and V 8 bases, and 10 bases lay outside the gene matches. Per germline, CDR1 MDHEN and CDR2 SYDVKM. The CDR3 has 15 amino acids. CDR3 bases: TGTGCCAGCCTTAGGGGGGCTAGCGGGAGCTACGAGCAGTACTTC. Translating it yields CASLRGASGSYEQYF.

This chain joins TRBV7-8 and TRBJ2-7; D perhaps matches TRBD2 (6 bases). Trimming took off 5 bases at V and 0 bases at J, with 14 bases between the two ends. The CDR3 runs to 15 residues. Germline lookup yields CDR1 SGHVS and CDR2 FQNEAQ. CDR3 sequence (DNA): TGTGCCAGCAGCATGAGCGGGTTAAGCTCCTACGAGCAGTACTTC. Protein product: CASSMSGLSSYEQYF.

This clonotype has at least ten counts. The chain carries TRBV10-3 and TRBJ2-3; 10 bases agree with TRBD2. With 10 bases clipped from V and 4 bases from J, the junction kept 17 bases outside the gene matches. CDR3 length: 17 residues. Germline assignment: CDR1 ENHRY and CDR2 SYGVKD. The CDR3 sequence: CATTKGPSGRGADTQYF. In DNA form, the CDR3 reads TGTGCCACCACGAAGGGCCCTAGCGGGAGAGGGGCAGATACGCAGTATTTT.

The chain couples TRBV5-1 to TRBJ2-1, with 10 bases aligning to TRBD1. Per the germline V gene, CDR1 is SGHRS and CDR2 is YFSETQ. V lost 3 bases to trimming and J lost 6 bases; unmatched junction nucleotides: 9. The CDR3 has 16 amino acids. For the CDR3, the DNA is TGCGCCAGCAGCTCGATGCCGGGACAGGGGTCCAATGAGCAGTTCTTC. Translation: CASSSMPGQGSNEQFF.

The CDR3 nucleotides read TGTGCCAGCAGTGGTTCGGGAGGAGAGACCCAGTACTTC. Translating it yields CASSGSGGETQYF. The chain has TRBV2 and TRBJ2-5, with 7 bases aligning to TRBD2. Germline V gene sequence: CDR1 SNHLY, CDR2 FYNNEI. This CDR3 contains 13 residues. With 4 bases clipped from V and 4 bases from J, the junction kept 3 bases outside the gene matches.

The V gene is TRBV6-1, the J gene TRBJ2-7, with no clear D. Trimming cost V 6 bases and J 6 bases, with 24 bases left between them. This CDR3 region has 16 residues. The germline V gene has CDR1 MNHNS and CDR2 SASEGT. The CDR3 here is CASSHGSTKVPFEQYF. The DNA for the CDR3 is TGTGCCAGCAGCCACGGATCCACCAAGGTCCCTTTCGAGCAGTACTTC.

The DNA of the CDR3 is TGCAGTGCTAGTGGTTACGCGGGTGGCACAGATACGCAGTATTTT. Translation: CSASGYAGGTDTQYF. The genes are TRBV20-1 and TRBJ2-3; a weak D match, TRBD2 (5 bases). Germline CDR1 and CDR2: DFQATT and SNEGSKA (reference sequence). CDR3 length: 15 residues. Trimming took 3 bases from V and 1 from J, leaving 14 bases between them.

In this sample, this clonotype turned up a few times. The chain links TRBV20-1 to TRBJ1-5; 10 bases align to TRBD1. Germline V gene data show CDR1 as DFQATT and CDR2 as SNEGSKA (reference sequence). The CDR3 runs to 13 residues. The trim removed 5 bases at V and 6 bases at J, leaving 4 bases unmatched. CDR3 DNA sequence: TGCAGTGCTTGTTGGGACAGGGGTCAGCCCCAGCATTTT. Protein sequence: CSACWDRGQPQHF.

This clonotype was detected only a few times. In DNA, the CDR3 is TGCAGTGCTAGAGCTCACGCCGGGACAGGGGATATCAATGAGCAGTTCTTC. This encodes CSARAHAGTGDINEQFF. The chain uses TRBV20-1 and TRBJ2-1, with 10 nucleotides matching TRBD1. Germline CDR1 DFQATT, CDR2 SNEGSKA (reference sequence). J gave up 6 bases and V 1 base, and 12 bases lay outside the gene matches. This CDR3 is built from 17 residues.

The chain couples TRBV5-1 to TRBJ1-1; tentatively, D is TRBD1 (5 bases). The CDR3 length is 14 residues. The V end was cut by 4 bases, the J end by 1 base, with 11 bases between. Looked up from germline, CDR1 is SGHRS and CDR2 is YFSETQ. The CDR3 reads CASSLLTANTEAFF. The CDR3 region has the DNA TGCGCCAGCAGCCTCCTGACAGCGAACACTGAAGCTTTCTTT.

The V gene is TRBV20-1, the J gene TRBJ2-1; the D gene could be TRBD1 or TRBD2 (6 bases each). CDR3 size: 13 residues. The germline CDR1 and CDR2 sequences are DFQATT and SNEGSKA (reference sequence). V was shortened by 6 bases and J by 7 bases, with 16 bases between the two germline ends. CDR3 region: CSATGAPGNEQFF. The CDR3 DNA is TGCAGTGCGACGGGGGCGCCCGGTAATGAGCAGTTCTTC.

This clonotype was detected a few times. Written as DNA, the CDR3 is TGTGCCAGCAGTTACTTAGGGGGCAGCCAAGAGACCCAGTACTTC. Its translation is CASSYLGGSQETQYF. The chain combines TRBV6-2 or TRBV6-3 with TRBJ2-5, with 7 bases lining up with TRBD1. Germline values: CDR1 MNHEY, CDR2 SVGEGT. This CDR3 comprises 15 residues. The junction had 3 bases not matched to a gene; V was cut back by 1 base and J by 1 base.